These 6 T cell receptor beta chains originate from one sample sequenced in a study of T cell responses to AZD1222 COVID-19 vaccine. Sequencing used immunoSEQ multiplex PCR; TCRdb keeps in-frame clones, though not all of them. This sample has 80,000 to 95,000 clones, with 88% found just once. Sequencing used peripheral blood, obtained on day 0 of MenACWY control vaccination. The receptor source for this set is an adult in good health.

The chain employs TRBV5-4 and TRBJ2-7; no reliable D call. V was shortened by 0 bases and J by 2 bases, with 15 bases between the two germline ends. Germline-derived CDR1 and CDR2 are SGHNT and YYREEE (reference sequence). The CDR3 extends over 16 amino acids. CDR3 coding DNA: TGTGCCAGCAGCTTGGGGCGCACGGGCCCTCCCTACGAGCAGTACTTC. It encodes CASSLGRTGPPYEQYF.

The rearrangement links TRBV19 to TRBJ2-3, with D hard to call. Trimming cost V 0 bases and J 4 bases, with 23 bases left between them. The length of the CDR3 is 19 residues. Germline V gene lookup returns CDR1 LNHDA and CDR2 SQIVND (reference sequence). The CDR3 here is CASSIDLGTVALGPDTQYF. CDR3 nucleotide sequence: TGTGCCAGTAGTATAGATCTCGGCACGGTGGCCCTCGGCCCAGATACGCAGTATTTT.

The CDR3 sequence: CASSVDSLYGYTF. The CDR3 DNA reads TGTGCCAGCAGCGTGGACAGCCTCTATGGCTACACCTTC. This chain joins TRBV7-2 and TRBJ1-2; D is possibly TRBD1 (6 bases). The V end lost 5 bases, the J end lost 4 bases, and 11 bases lay between the germline ends. The CDR3 is made up of 13 amino acids. Germline loops: CDR1 SGHTA, CDR2 FQGNSA.

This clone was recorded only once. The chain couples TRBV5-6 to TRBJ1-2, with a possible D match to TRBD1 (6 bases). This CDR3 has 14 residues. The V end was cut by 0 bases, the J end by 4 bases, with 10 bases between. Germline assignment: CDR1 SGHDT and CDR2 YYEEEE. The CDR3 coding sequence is TGTGCCAGCAGCTTGGGACAGGTCCCCTATGGCTACACCTTC. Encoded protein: CASSLGQVPYGYTF.

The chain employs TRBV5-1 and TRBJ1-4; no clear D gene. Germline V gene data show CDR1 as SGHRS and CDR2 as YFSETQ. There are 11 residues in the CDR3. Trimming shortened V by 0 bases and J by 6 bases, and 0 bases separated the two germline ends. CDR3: CASSLDEKLFF. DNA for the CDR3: TGCGCCAGCAGCTTGGATGAAAAACTGTTTTTT.

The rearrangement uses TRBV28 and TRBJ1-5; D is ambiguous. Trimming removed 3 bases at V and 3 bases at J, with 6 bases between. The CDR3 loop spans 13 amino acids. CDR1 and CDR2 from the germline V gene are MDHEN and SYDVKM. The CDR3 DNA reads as TGTGCCAGCAGTTTGTTTGTCAATCAGCCCCAGCATTTT. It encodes CASSLFVNQPQHF.